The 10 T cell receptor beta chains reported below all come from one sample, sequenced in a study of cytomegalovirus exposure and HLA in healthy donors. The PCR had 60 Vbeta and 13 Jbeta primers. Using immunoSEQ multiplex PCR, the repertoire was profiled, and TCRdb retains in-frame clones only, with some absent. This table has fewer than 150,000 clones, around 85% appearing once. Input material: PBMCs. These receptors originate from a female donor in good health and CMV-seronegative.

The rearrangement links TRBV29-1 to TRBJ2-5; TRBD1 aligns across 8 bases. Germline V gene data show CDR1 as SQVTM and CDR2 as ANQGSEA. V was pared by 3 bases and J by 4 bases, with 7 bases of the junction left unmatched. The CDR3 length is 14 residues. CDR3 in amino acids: CSVDLGRGLETQYF. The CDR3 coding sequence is TGCAGCGTTGATCTAGGCAGGGGGCTAGAGACCCAGTACTTC.

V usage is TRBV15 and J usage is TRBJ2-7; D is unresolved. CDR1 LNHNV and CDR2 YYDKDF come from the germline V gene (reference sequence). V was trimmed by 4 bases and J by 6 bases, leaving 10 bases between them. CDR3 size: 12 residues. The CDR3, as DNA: TGTGCCACCAGCACCGACTTGGGCGAGCAGTACTTC. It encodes CATSTDLGEQYF.

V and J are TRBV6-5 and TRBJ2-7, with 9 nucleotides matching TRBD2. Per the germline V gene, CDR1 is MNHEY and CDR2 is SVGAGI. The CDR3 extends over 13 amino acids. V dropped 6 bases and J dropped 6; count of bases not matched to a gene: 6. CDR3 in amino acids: CASRSGLAPEQYF. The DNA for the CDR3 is TGTGCCAGCAGATCGGGACTAGCTCCCGAGCAGTACTTC.

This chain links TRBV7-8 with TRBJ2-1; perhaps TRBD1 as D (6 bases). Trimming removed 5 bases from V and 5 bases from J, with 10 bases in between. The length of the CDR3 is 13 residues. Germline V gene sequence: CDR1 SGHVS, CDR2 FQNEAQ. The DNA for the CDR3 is TGTGCCAGCAGCACAGGGACACACAATGAGCAGTTCTTC. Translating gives CASSTGTHNEQFF.

CDR3 in amino acids: CASSEFKNTEAFF. The CDR3 DNA reads TGTGCCAGCAGTGAGTTTAAGAACACTGAAGCTTTCTTT. The chain carries TRBV25-1 and TRBJ1-1; D remains unclear. The germline V gene encodes CDR1 MGHDK and CDR2 SYGVNS. The CDR3 is 13 residues long. V shed 3 bases and J shed 1 base, with 6 bases lying between them.

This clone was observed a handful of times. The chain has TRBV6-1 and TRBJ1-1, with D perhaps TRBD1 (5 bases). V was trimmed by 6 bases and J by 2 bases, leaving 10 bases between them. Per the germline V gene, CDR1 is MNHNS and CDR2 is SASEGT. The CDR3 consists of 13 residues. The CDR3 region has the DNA TGTGCCAGCAGCCAACAGGCTAACACTGAAGCTTTCTTT. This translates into CASSQQANTEAFF.

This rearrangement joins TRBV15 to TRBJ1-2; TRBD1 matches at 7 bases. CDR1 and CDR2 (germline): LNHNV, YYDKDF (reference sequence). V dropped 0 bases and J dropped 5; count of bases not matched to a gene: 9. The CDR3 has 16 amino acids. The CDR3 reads CATSRDIQIQGYGYTF. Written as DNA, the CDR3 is TGTGCCACCAGCAGAGATATCCAGATACAGGGGTATGGCTACACCTTC.

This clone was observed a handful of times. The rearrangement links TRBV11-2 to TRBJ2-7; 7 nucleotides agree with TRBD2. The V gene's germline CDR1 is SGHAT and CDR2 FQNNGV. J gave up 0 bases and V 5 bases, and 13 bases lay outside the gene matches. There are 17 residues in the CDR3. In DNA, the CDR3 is TGTGCCAGCAGCCCAGAGTGGGGAGGGGACTACTCCTACGAGCAGTACTTC. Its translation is CASSPEWGGDYSYEQYF.

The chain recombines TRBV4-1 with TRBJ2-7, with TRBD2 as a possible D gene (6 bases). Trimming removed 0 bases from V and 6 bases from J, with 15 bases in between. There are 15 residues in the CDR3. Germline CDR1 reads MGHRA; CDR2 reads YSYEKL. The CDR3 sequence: CASSQDFGLAREQYF. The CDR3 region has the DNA TGCGCCAGCAGCCAAGATTTTGGGCTAGCGCGCGAGCAGTACTTC.

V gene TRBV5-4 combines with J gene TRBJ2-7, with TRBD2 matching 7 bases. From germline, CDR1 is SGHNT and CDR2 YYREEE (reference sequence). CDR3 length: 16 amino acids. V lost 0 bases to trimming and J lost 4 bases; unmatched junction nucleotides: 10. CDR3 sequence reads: CASSLAGAGDRYEQYF. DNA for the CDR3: TGTGCCAGCAGCTTGGCCGGTGCGGGAGACCGGTACGAGCAGTACTTC.